This TCR beta chain was recovered during a study of CD8 T cells in Susac syndrome. The authors sequenced TCR beta from blood CD8+ and CD4+ T cells. Bulk CD8+ and CD4+ cells came from magnetic negative isolation; CD8+ TEMRA by FACS. The authors reverse transcribed roughly 0.5 to 1 ug RNA with random hexamers. Amplification of the TCR beta CDR3 was carried out by immunoSEQ multiplex PCR, which spanned a total of 54 Vbeta and 13 Jbeta segments. A single record per CDR3 protein comes from TCRdb applying MiXCR to the immunoSEQ multiplex PCR reads. The repertoire holds roughly 130,000 distinct CDR3 sequences, with roughly 96% as singletons. This CDR3 is 15 amino acids long. Trimming cost V 6 bases and J 7 bases, with 18 bases left between them. Germline V gene lookup returns CDR1 KGHDR and CDR2 SFDVKD.

The sample taken for sequencing was CD4+ T cells from PBMCs. This chain links TRBV24-1 with TRBJ1-5; D uncertain. The TCR originated in a human donor with multiple sclerosis. The CDR3: CATSSATGSHQPQHF. CDR3 in DNA: TGTGCCACCAGTTCCGCTACGGGGTCACACCAGCCCCAGCATTTT.